Below are 19 T cell receptor beta chains sequenced from a single sample in a study of blood T cell repertoires in COVID-19. Profiling relied on immunoSEQ multiplex PCR, and the TCRdb table lists in-frame clones only, not all of them. The sample gives 300,000 to 400,000 clones, over 70% of which show up once; about 5% is in the top ten. The sample was PBMCs or T cells enriched from blood (not recorded which). The receptor source for this set is a man in his thirties or forties who had recovered from COVID-19.

The J gene is TRBJ1-1, the V gene TRBV28, with a possible D match to TRBD1 (6 bases). Deletions cut 4 bases from V and 7 bases from J, with 10 bases between. The germline V gene has CDR1 MDHEN and CDR2 SYDVKM. The CDR3 length is 12 residues. The chain's CDR3 is CASSSRGFEAFF. For the CDR3, the DNA is TGTGCCAGCAGTTCAAGGGGGTTTGAAGCTTTCTTT. The entire variable domain, with the rest obtained from reference TRBV28 and TRBJ1-1, is as follows: DVKVTQSSRYLVKRTGEKVFLECVQDMDHENMFWYRQDPGLGLRLIYFSYDVKMKEKGDIPEGYSVSREKKERFSLILESASTNQTSMYLCASSSRGFEAFFGQGTRLTVV.

The chain employs TRBV28 and TRBJ2-3, with D possibly TRBD2 on 7 matching bases. CDR1 is MDHEN, CDR2 SYDVKM, per germline. V lost 7 bases and J lost 1, with 15 bases in between. This CDR3 comprises 15 residues. The CDR3 bases are TGTGCCAGCACCCTGGGGGGGGCCGGCACAGATACGCAGTATTTT. Its translation is CASTLGGAGTDTQYF. Using reference TRBV28 and TRBJ2-3 for the parts outside the CDR3, the full variable domain is DVKVTQSSRYLVKRTGEKVFLECVQDMDHENMFWYRQDPGLGLRLIYFSYDVKMKEKGDIPEGYSVSREKKERFSLILESASTNQTSMYLCASTLGGAGTDTQYFGPGTRLTVL.

The rearrangement links TRBV7-9 to TRBJ2-5, with D perhaps matching TRBD2 (5 bases). This CDR3 contains 15 residues. Trimming stripped 0 bases from V and 7 bases from J, with 15 bases between. Looked up from germline, CDR1 is SEHNR and CDR2 is FQNEAQ (reference sequence). In nucleotides, the CDR3 is TGTGCCAGCAGCTTAGCGCCCCCCGGGGATACGACCCAGTACTTC. Its protein is CASSLAPPGDTTQYF.

J is TRBJ2-3 and V is TRBV5-6; 12 bases map to TRBD2. V shed 5 bases, J shed 4 bases, and the junction held 8 bases outside the gene matches. CDR1 SGHDT and CDR2 YYEEEE come from the germline V gene. The CDR3 runs to 16 residues. DNA of the CDR3: TGTGCCAGCAGTTCTGGGCTAGCGGGGGGGCCAGATACGCAGTATTTT. Protein sequence: CASSSGLAGGPDTQYF. Drawing the rest from reference TRBV5-6 and TRBJ2-3, the complete variable domain is DAGVTQSPTHLIKTRGQQVTLRCSPKSGHDTVSWYQQALGQGPQFIFQYYEEEERQRGNFPDRFSGHQFPNYSSELNVNALLLGDSALYLCASSSGLAGGPDTQYFGPGTRLTVL.

The chain employs TRBV7-9 and TRBJ2-7, with a possible D match to TRBD2 (5 bases). The CDR3 sequence is 14 residues long. The V end lost 1 base, the J end lost 2 bases, and 9 bases lay between the germline ends. Germline loops: CDR1 SEHNR, CDR2 FQNEAQ (reference sequence). The CDR3 is CASSLVGLPYEQYF. In nucleotides, the CDR3 is TGTGCCAGCAGCTTAGTAGGACTCCCCTACGAGCAGTACTTC.

The J gene is TRBJ2-2, the V gene TRBV19; D may be TRBD1 (6 bases). Trimming left V 3 bases short and J 8 bases short, with 10 bases between. CDR1 is LNHDA and CDR2 is SQIVND in the germline V gene (reference sequence). The CDR3 contains 13 residues. The CDR3 region has the DNA TGTGCCAGTAGTATTGGACAGATAGGGGAGCTGTTTTTT. Its protein product is CASSIGQIGELFF.

The chain couples TRBV24-1 to TRBJ1-2, with D possibly being TRBD1 (6 bases). Trimming shortened V by 3 bases and J by 8 bases, and 18 bases separated the two germline ends. The germline V gene has CDR1 KGHDR and CDR2 SFDVKD. The CDR3 has 15 residues. In DNA, the CDR3 is TGTGCCACCAGTGATCCGCAGGGGCAGGGCTGGGGCTACACCTTC. Translated, it gives CATSDPQGQGWGYTF.

This clone was seen just once. The rearrangement links TRBV3-1 (or the pseudogene TRBV3-2) to TRBJ2-1, with 12 bases lining up with TRBD2. The CDR3 totals 14 residues. V gave up 3 bases and J gave up 11 bases; unmatched junction bases: 5. Germline loops: CDR1 LGHDT, CDR2 YNNKEL (reference sequence). The CDR3, as DNA: TGTGCCAGCAGCCAGGCGACTAGCGGGGGTAAGCAGTTCTTC. As protein: CASSQATSGGKQFF.

This chain connects TRBV7-9 to TRBJ2-1; D may be TRBD2 (6 bases). Germline loops: CDR1 SEHNR, CDR2 FQNEAQ (reference sequence). V was trimmed by 5 bases and J by 5 bases, leaving 16 bases between them. The CDR3 loop spans 15 amino acids. CDR3 loop: CASSPGPREHNEQFF. The DNA of the CDR3 is TGTGCCAGCAGCCCGGGACCCCGGGAGCACAATGAGCAGTTCTTC. Using reference TRBV7-9 and TRBJ2-1 for the parts outside the CDR3, the full variable domain is DTGVSQNPRHKITKRGQNVTFRCDPISEHNRLYWYRQTLGQGPEFLTYFQNEAQLEKSRLLSDRFSAERPKGSFSTLEIQRTEQGDSAMYLCASSPGPREHNEQFFGPGTRLTVL.

The chain links TRBV6-5 to TRBJ2-3; the D gene is possibly TRBD1 (5 bases). The CDR3 runs 15 residues. The germline gives CDR1 MNHEY, CDR2 SVGAGI. Trimming shortened V by 0 bases and J by 2 bases, and 9 bases separated the two germline ends. DNA of the CDR3: TGTGCCAGCAGTTACTCAGGCAGGGCCACAGATACGCAGTATTTT. Amino acid sequence: CASSYSGRATDTQYF.

The chain is built from TRBV24-1 and TRBJ2-5, with D possibly TRBD1 on 6 matching bases. The CDR3 is made up of 16 amino acids. V was trimmed by 4 bases and J by 5 bases, leaving 19 bases between them. CDR1 and CDR2 (germline): KGHDR, SFDVKD. The CDR3 nucleotides are TGTGCCACCAGTGAAACGCTCTCAGGGGTTGGGGAGACCCAGTACTTC. It specifies CATSETLSGVGETQYF.

This clone has only one observation. The chain joins TRBV11-3 to TRBJ2-3; 8 bases match TRBD2. The germline gives CDR1 SGHNT, CDR2 YENEEA. The V segment lost 3 bases and the J segment 4 bases; nucleotides outside the gene matches: 3. This CDR3 has 14 residues. For the CDR3, the DNA is TGTGCCAGCAGCTTGCGGGGGGCAGCAGATACGCAGTATTTT. Translated: CASSLRGAADTQYF.

This clone was detected only once. The CDR3 is CASSLGEGREETQYF. The CDR3 DNA sequence: TGTGCCAGCAGCTTAGGGGAAGGGAGAGAAGAGACCCAGTACTTC. The chain carries TRBV7-6 and TRBJ2-5, with a weak D call TRBD2 (5 bases). V was shortened by 1 base and J by 3 bases, with 12 bases between the two germline ends. The CDR3 has 15 residues. Per germline, CDR1 SGHVS and CDR2 FNYEAQ.

The chain recombines TRBV21-1 with TRBJ1-5. TRBV21-1 is annotated as a pseudogene. The CDR3 totals 14 residues. The CDR3 coding sequence is TGTGCCAGCGCCAGCCGGGATAGCAATCAGCCCCAGCATTTT. Encoded protein: CASASRDSNQPQHF.

The genes are TRBV5-1 and TRBJ1-1; D possibly corresponds to TRBD1 (5 bases). Germline assignment: CDR1 SGHRS and CDR2 YFSETQ. The CDR3 totals 15 residues. The ends were cut back, 1 base at V and 2 bases at J, with 12 bases in the middle. The CDR3 sequence is CASSLRPGDNTEAFF. In DNA form, the CDR3 reads TGCGCCAGCAGCTTGCGACCGGGGGATAACACTGAAGCTTTCTTT.

The chain uses TRBV28 and TRBJ1-4, with 8 bases matching TRBD1. Losses at the gene ends were 6 bases for V and 4 bases for J; bases not matched to a gene: 7. The germline gives CDR1 MDHEN, CDR2 SYDVKM. The CDR3 is 15 amino acids. For the CDR3, the DNA is TGTGCCAGCAGGGCAACAGGGGGAAGTAATGAAAAACTGTTTTTT. Its translation: CASRATGGSNEKLFF. The whole variable domain, filled in from reference TRBV28 and TRBJ1-4, reads DVKVTQSSRYLVKRTGEKVFLECVQDMDHENMFWYRQDPGLGLRLIYFSYDVKMKEKGDIPEGYSVSREKKERFSLILESASTNQTSMYLCASRATGGSNEKLFFGSGTQLSVL.

This clone was recorded only once. The chain uses TRBV2 and TRBJ1-2, with 7 positions matching TRBD1. Germline CDR1 is SNHLY and CDR2 is FYNNEI. The CDR3 consists of 14 residues. V trimming: 4 bases; J trimming: 8 bases; junction bases outside the gene matches: 10. The CDR3 region has the DNA TGTGCCAGCAGTGGACGGACAGGCAGATCAGGCTACACCTTC. It codes for CASSGRTGRSGYTF.

This rearrangement joins TRBV7-2 to TRBJ1-2, with D unresolved. This CDR3 has 14 amino acids. The V end was cut by 4 bases, the J end by 2 bases, with 11 bases between. CDR1 and CDR2 (germline): SGHTA, FQGNSA. For the CDR3, the DNA is TGTGCCAGCAGCTCTAGGCGGCGGAACTATGGCTACACCTTC. The encoded protein is CASSSRRRNYGYTF.

This rearrangement joins TRBV5-5 to TRBJ1-2; weak D call: TRBD1 (5 bases). The CDR3 totals 16 residues. V was clipped by 0 bases and J by 4 bases, with 16 bases between them. Germline V lookup: CDR1 SGHKS, CDR2 YYEKEE (reference sequence). CDR3 region: CASSLAASRVSYGYTF. For the CDR3, the DNA is TGTGCCAGCAGCTTGGCGGCGTCCAGGGTCTCCTATGGCTACACCTTC.